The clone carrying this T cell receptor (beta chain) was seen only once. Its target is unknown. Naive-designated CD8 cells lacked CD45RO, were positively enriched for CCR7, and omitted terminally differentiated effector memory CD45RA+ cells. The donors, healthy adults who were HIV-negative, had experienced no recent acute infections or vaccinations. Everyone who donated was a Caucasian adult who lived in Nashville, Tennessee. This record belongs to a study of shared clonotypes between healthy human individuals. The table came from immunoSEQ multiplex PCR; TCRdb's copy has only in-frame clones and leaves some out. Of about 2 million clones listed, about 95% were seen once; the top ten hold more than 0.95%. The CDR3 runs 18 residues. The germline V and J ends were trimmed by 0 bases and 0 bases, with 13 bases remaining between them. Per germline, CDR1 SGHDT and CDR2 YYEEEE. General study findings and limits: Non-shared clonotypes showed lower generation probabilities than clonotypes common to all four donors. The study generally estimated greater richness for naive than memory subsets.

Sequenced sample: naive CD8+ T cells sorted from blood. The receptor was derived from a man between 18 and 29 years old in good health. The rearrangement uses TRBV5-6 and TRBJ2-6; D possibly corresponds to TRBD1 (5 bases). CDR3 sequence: CASSLVGQGYSGANVLTF. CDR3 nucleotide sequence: TGTGCCAGCAGCTTGGTCGGCCAGGGATACTCTGGGGCCAACGTCCTGACTTTC.